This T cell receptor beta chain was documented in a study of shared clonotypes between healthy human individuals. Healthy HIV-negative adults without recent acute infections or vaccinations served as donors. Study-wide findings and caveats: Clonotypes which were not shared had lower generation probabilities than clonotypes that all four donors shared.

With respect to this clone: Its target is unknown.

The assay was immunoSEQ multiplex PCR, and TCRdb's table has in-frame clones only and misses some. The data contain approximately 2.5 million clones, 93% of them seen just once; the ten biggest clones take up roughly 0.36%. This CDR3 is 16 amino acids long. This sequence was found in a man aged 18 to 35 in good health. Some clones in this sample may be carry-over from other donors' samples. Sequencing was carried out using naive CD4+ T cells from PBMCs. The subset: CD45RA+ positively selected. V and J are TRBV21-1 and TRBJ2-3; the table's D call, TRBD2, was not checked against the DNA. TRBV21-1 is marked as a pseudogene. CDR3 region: CASSKHPSGRPDTQYF. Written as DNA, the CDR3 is TGTGCCAGCAGCAAACATCCTAGCGGGAGACCAGATACGCAGTATTTT.